Below are 17 T cell receptor beta chains sequenced from a single sample in a study of T cell responses to AZD1222 COVID-19 vaccine. Method: immunoSEQ multiplex PCR; TCRdb's copy keeps in-frame clones and lacks some. The table has approximately 94,000 clones, about nine tenths seen once. The source was peripheral blood, collected on day 0 of AZD1222 vaccination. The receptors derive from an adult in good health.

This chain joins TRBV30 and TRBJ2-5; 9 bases match TRBD1. This CDR3 spans 17 amino acids. The germline CDR1 and CDR2 sequences are GTSNPN and SVGIG (reference sequence). Trimming at V came to 0 bases and at J to 3 bases, leaving 11 bases not matched to a gene. CDR3 loop: CAWSVRPVWTGEETQYF. As DNA, the CDR3 is TGTGCCTGGAGTGTACGTCCCGTTTGGACAGGGGAAGAGACCCAGTACTTC.

The chain employs TRBV18 and TRBJ2-1, with 14 bases that match TRBD2. The trim removed 4 bases at V and 7 bases at J, leaving 9 bases unmatched. The CDR3 covers 17 residues. Germline values: CDR1 KGHSH, CDR2 LQKENI. The CDR3 sequence: CASSQQRGLAGGNEQFF. The DNA of the CDR3 is TGTGCCAGCTCACAACAGAGAGGACTAGCGGGAGGTAATGAGCAGTTCTTC.

The rearrangement links TRBV27 to TRBJ1-1; 9 bases fit TRBD1. Germline CDR1 reads MNHEY; CDR2 reads SMNVEV (reference sequence). The ends lost 5 bases at V and 1 base at J; junction bases unmatched: 5. The CDR3 is made up of 15 amino acids. The CDR3 DNA reads as TGTGCCAGCAGTCCCGGGACAGGGCCGAACACTGAAGCTTTCTTT. This translates into CASSPGTGPNTEAFF.

This rearrangement joins TRBV6-4 to TRBJ2-3, with 10 bases identical to TRBD1. With V trimmed by 5 bases and J by 2 bases, 4 bases remained unmatched. This CDR3 is 15 amino acids long. CDR1 MRHNA and CDR2 SNTAGT come from the germline V gene. DNA of the CDR3: TGTGCCAGCAGTTCGACAGGGGGCCTCACAGATACGCAGTATTTT. Encoded protein: CASSSTGGLTDTQYF.

This clone has just a few counts. V and J are TRBV2 and TRBJ2-3; the D call may be TRBD1 or TRBD2 (5 bases each). The CDR3 length is 13 residues. Per the germline V gene, CDR1 is SNHLY and CDR2 is FYNNEI. With 7 bases removed from V and 3 bases from J, the gap between germline ends came to 11 bases. This CDR3 is CASKWGFTDTQYF. DNA for the CDR3: TGTGCCAGCAAGTGGGGGTTTACAGATACGCAGTATTTT.

The chain carries TRBV12-3 or TRBV12-4 and TRBJ1-4; D might be TRBD1 (5 bases). Trimming shortened V by 5 bases and J by 11 bases, and 12 bases separated the two germline ends. The CDR3 is 12 amino acids. The CDR3 loop reads CASSTRVGKLFF. The CDR3 DNA reads TGTGCCAGCAGTACCAGGGTCGGGAAACTGTTTTTT.

The J gene is TRBJ1-4, the V gene TRBV4-3; the D is unclear. The germline V gene encodes CDR1 LGHNA and CDR2 YSLEER. Trimming took off 1 base at V and 4 bases at J, with 7 bases between the two ends. The CDR3 contains 14 residues. The CDR3 nucleotides read TGCGCCAGCAGCCAAGTGCGGTATAATGAAAAACTGTTTTTT. Its protein is CASSQVRYNEKLFF.

This rearrangement joins TRBV25-1 to TRBJ1-5; TRBD1 is a possible D gene (6 bases). This CDR3 is built from 16 residues. The germline V gene encodes CDR1 MGHDK and CDR2 SYGVNS. Trimming removed 4 bases from V and 2 bases from J, with 15 bases in between. CDR3 in amino acids: CASSARGGGRNQPQHF. The CDR3, as DNA: TGTGCCAGCAGTGCCAGGGGAGGGGGACGCAATCAGCCCCAGCATTTT. Based on the CDR3 plus reference TRBV25-1 and TRBJ1-5, the full variable domain is EADIYQTPRYLVIGTGKKITLECSQTMGHDKMYWYQQDPGMELHLIHYSYGVNSTEKGDLSSESTVSRIRTEHFPLTLESARPSHTSQYLCASSARGGGRNQPQHFGDGTRLSIL.

The chain employs TRBV18 and TRBJ1-1; 7 bases fit TRBD1. This CDR3 is 16 amino acids long. Germline lookup yields CDR1 KGHSH and CDR2 LQKENI. V lost 4 bases and J lost 1; bases outside the gene matches: 9. This CDR3 is CASSRGTATPNTEAFF. In DNA, the CDR3 is TGTGCCAGCTCACGCGGGACAGCCACTCCGAACACTGAAGCTTTCTTT.

CDR3 loop: CASSVGQLGQPQHF. The DNA for the CDR3 is TGTGCCAGCAGCGTCGGACAGTTAGGACAGCCCCAGCATTTT. The chain recombines TRBV9 with TRBJ1-5; possible D gene TRBD1, 6 bases. Germline values: CDR1 SGDLS, CDR2 YYNGEE. This CDR3 is built from 14 residues. Trimming removed 2 bases from V and 7 bases from J, with 13 bases in between. Variable domain in full (rest from reference TRBV9 and TRBJ1-5): DSGVTQTPKHLITATGQRVTLRCSPRSGDLSVYWYQQSLDQGLQFLIQYYNGEERAKGNILERFSAQQFPDLHSELNLSSLELGDSALYFCASSVGQLGQPQHFGDGTRLSIL.

J is TRBJ2-5 and V is TRBV3-1 (or the pseudogene TRBV3-2); 10 bases are shared with TRBD2. Trimming cost V 2 bases and J 5 bases; bases outside gene matches: 8. The CDR3 sequence is 16 residues long. CDR1 LGHDT and CDR2 YNNKEL come from the germline V gene (reference sequence). The DNA for the CDR3 is TGTGCCAGCAGCCAATTCAGCGGGAGGGCCGGGGAGACCCAGTACTTC. It is translated as CASSQFSGRAGETQYF.

This clone was recorded once. V is TRBV15 and J is TRBJ1-2, with TRBD1 matching over 7 bases. Unmatched junction bases numbered 9, after V lost 3 bases and J lost 8 bases. Per the germline V gene, CDR1 is LNHNV and CDR2 is YYDKDF (reference sequence). The CDR3 runs to 14 residues. CDR3 protein: CATSSPGTVGGYTF. CDR3 bases: TGTGCCACCAGCAGCCCCGGGACAGTAGGAGGCTACACCTTC.

V gene TRBV5-1 combines with J gene TRBJ2-1; 9 bases line up with TRBD1. This CDR3 is built from 15 residues. With 4 bases clipped from V and 3 bases from J, the junction kept 5 bases outside the gene matches. The germline gives CDR1 SGHRS, CDR2 YFSETQ. The CDR3 DNA reads TGCGCCAGCAGCGAGGGACAGGGCAACTACAATGAGCAGTTCTTC. Its translation: CASSEGQGNYNEQFF.

The chain uses TRBV24-1 and TRBJ1-4, with D tentatively TRBD1 (6 bases). Germline V gene lookup returns CDR1 KGHDR and CDR2 SFDVKD. There are 14 residues in the CDR3. The V end was cut by 4 bases, the J end by 8 bases, with 13 bases between. CDR3 sequence reads: CATSDNGTPEKLFF. The CDR3 nucleotides are TGTGCCACCAGTGACAATGGGACACCGGAAAAACTGTTTTTT.

V and J are TRBV5-1 and TRBJ2-1; 8 nucleotides match TRBD1. CDR3 length: 14 residues. V shed 4 bases, J shed 6 bases, and the junction held 6 bases outside the gene matches. Germline V lookup: CDR1 SGHRS, CDR2 YFSETQ. Here the CDR3 DNA reads TGCGCCAGCAGCACGGGGGACAGGTTCAATGAGCAGTTCTTC. The encoded protein is CASSTGDRFNEQFF.

The chain joins TRBV11-3 to TRBJ2-3, with 9 positions matching TRBD2. The CDR3 loop spans 14 amino acids. Trimming removed 4 bases from V and 6 bases from J; junction bases left unmatched: 5. CDR1 and CDR2 (germline): SGHNT, YENEEA. In nucleotides, the CDR3 is TGTGCCAGCAGCTCTAGCGGGGCCGGGGATACGCAGTATTTT. Encoded protein: CASSSSGAGDTQYF. Filled out from reference TRBV11-3 and TRBJ2-3, the complete variable domain reads EAGVVQSPRYKIIEKKQPVAFWCNPISGHNTLYWYLQNLGQGPELLIRYENEEAVDDSQLPKDRFSAERLKGVDSTLKIQPAELGDSAVYLCASSSSGAGDTQYFGPGTRLTVL.

This rearrangement joins TRBV5-4 to TRBJ2-2; 13 nucleotides line up with TRBD2. In germline, CDR1 is SGHNT, CDR2 YYREEE (reference sequence). The CDR3 is 16 amino acids. V shed 4 bases and J 3 bases; nucleotides not matched to a gene: 3. The CDR3 region is CASSTGLAGDTGELFF. CDR3 DNA sequence: TGTGCCAGCAGCACAGGACTAGCGGGAGACACCGGGGAGCTGTTTTTT.